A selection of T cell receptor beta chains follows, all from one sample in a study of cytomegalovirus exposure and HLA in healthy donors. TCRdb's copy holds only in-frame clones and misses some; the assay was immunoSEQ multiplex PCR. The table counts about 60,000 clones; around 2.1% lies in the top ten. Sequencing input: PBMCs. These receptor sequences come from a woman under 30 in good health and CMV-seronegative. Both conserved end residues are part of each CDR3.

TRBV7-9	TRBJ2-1	CASSSLAGRSEQFF
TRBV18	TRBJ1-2	CASSNRDSPYGYTF
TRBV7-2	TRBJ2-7	CASSLMSSYEQYF
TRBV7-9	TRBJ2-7	CASSLGQGPPQYF
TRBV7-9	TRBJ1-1	CASSFRTGSEAFF
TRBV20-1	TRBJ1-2	CSAYRGGYTF
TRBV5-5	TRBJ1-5	CASSPRQGAGQPQHF
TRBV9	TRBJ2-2	CASSALGLAMNTGELFF
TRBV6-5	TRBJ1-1	CASSPTGDTEAFF
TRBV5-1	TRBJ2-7	CASSLAHSGVYEQYF
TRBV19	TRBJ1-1	CASSERVSTEAFF
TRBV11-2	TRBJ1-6	CASSFQWSSYNSPLHF
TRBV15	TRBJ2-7	CATSSEGRRVQYF
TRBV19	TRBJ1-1	CASSAQQGNTEAFF
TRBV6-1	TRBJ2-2	CASSDRDIGELFF
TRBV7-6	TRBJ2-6	CASSLGGDGANVLTF
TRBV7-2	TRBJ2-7	CASSPRGGLAGAGEQYF
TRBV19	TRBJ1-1	CASYGQRNTEAFF
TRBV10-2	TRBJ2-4	CASTGREEDIQYF
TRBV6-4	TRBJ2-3	CASSEGLAGADTQYF
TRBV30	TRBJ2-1	CAWSGAGVTYNEQFF
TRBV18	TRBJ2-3	CASSPPTGRGTDTQYF